Shown below are 8 T cell receptor beta chains from a single sample sequenced in a study of blood T cell repertoires in COVID-19. Sequencing used immunoSEQ multiplex PCR; TCRdb keeps in-frame clones, though not all of them. Of around 80,000 clones in the sample, 88% were seen once. The material sequenced was peripheral blood. These receptors came from a woman over 75 with acute or convalescent COVID-19.

The chain links TRBV27 to TRBJ1-3; D not resolved. Germline loops: CDR1 MNHEY, CDR2 SMNVEV (reference sequence). V was pared by 2 bases and J by 4 bases, with 15 bases between. This CDR3 has 16 residues. The CDR3 loop is CASSLESPRPGNTIYF. CDR3 DNA sequence: TGTGCCAGCAGTTTAGAATCGCCCAGGCCAGGAAACACCATATATTTT.

The V gene is TRBV13, the J gene TRBJ1-1, with 7 bases aligning to TRBD1. The CDR3 loop spans 14 amino acids. Losses at the gene ends were 8 bases for V and 1 base for J; bases not matched to a gene: 7. Germline-derived CDR1 and CDR2 are PRHDT and FYEKMQ (reference sequence). Here the CDR3 reads CASAPGQKNTEAFF. The CDR3, as DNA: TGTGCCAGCGCCCCGGGACAGAAGAACACTGAAGCTTTCTTT.

CDR3 coding DNA: TGTGCCAGCAGTTTCAAGCGGGAGTCTTACAATGAGCAGTTCTTC. This translates into CASSFKRESYNEQFF. The rearrangement links TRBV27 to TRBJ2-1; 8 positions match TRBD2. The germline gives CDR1 MNHEY, CDR2 SMNVEV (reference sequence). The CDR3 covers 15 residues. The V and J ends lost 3 bases and 4 bases, in that order; junction bases with no gene match: 5.

The rearrangement joins TRBV5-1 to TRBJ2-2; D perhaps matches TRBD1 (6 bases). Trimming pared 2 bases from V and 3 bases from J, leaving 8 bases between. CDR3 size: 14 residues. CDR1 and CDR2 from the germline V gene are SGHRS and YFSETQ. The CDR3 protein is CASSFSGDTGELFF. The DNA for the CDR3 is TGCGCCAGCAGCTTCTCAGGGGACACCGGGGAGCTGTTTTTT.

The rearrangement joins TRBV14 to TRBJ2-7, with D possibly matching TRBD1 (6 bases). The germline V gene encodes CDR1 SGHDN and CDR2 FVKESK. The CDR3 covers 16 residues. The V end was cut by 4 bases, the J end by 2 bases, with 18 bases between. The CDR3 nucleotides read TGTGCCAGCAGCCCTCTACAGGGCAGGTCAACCTACGAGCAGTACTTC. Residues: CASSPLQGRSTYEQYF.

The chain combines TRBV10-3 with TRBJ1-1; the D gene is possibly TRBD1 (6 bases). Germline V gene sequence: CDR1 ENHRY, CDR2 SYGVKD. V lost 10 bases and J lost 4, with 19 bases in between. The CDR3 is 14 residues long. The DNA for the CDR3 is TGTGCCACGACACCTACAGGGTTGGTCACTGAAGCTTTCTTT. This sequence encodes CATTPTGLVTEAFF.

V gene TRBV29-1 combines with J gene TRBJ1-1; D remains ambiguous. The germline V gene encodes CDR1 SQVTM and CDR2 ANQGSEA. There are 12 residues in the CDR3. Trimming pared 5 bases from V and 4 bases from J, leaving 11 bases between. The CDR3 DNA is TGCAGCGTTTCAGGCGCGAGCACTGAAGCTTTCTTT. The encoded protein is CSVSGASTEAFF.

This chain links TRBV7-2 with TRBJ2-7; 9 bases fit TRBD2. V was clipped by 5 bases and J by 0 bases; unmatched bases: 8. There are 16 residues in the CDR3. Germline CDR1 is SGHTA and CDR2 is FQGNSA. The CDR3 protein is CASSKGGGRASYEQYF. The CDR3 bases are TGTGCCAGCAGCAAAGGGGGCGGGAGGGCCTCCTACGAGCAGTACTTC.